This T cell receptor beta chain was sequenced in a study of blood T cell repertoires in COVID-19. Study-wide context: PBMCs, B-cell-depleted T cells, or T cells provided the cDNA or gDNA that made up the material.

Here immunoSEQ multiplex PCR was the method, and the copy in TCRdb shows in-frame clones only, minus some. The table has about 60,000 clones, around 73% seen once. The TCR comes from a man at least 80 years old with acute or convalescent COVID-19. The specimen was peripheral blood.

This chain's CDR3 is CASSVGSVSDQPQHF. The CDR3 coding sequence is TGTGCCAGCAGCGTAGGGAGCGTATCTGATCAGCCCCAGCATTTT. The V call is TRBV9, the J call TRBJ1-5; no clear D. CDR1 and CDR2 from the germline V gene are SGDLS and YYNGEE. This CDR3 is built from 15 residues. Trimming took 0 bases from V and 5 from J, leaving 12 bases between them.